Below, 11 T cell receptor beta chains from the same sample are listed, as sequenced in a study of blood T cells in healthy people across ages. A second PCR, run for 7 to 11 cycles, used a sample-barcoded 5' primer plus a J-beta primer mix. TCRdb ran MiXCR on the 5' RACE reads and lists one entry per CDR3 protein. The sample shows 890,000 or so distinct CDR3 sequences, around two thirds of them seen only once. The sample was blood. The receptor source for this set is a young man in good health.

The chain uses TRBV28 and TRBJ1-6; maybe TRBD1 (6 bases). Between the trimmed V and J ends, which lost 2 bases and 7 bases, there was a span of 12 bases. CDR1 is MDHEN and CDR2 is SYDVKM in the germline V gene. CDR3 length: 15 amino acids. Written as DNA, the CDR3 is TGTGCCAGCAGTTTAAACAGGGCGGGGAATTCACCCCTCCACTTT. This codes for CASSLNRAGNSPLHF.

V usage is TRBV3-1 and J usage is TRBJ2-1; D may be TRBD2 (5 bases). Germline V gene data show CDR1 as LGHDT and CDR2 as YNNKEL (reference sequence). V was trimmed by 2 bases and J by 15 bases, leaving 20 bases between them. The length of the CDR3 is 14 residues. This CDR3 reads CASSQRRPGSGRFF. The CDR3 DNA follows: TGTGCCAGCAGCCAACGACGACCAGGTTCTGGGAGGTTCTTC.

The rearrangement uses TRBV5-1 and TRBJ2-7; 9 nucleotides align to TRBD1. Per the germline V gene, CDR1 is SGHRS and CDR2 is YFSETQ. Germline trimming cut 1 base from V and 3 bases from J; bases unmatched to any gene: 5. The CDR3 consists of 15 residues. CDR3 in amino acids: CASSLTTGQGYEQYF. DNA of the CDR3: TGCGCCAGCAGCTTGACTACGGGACAGGGCTACGAGCAGTACTTC.

The chain couples TRBV21-1 to TRBJ1-5; TRBD1 reflects the table's D call only, with no check against the DNA. TRBV21-1 is classified as a pseudogene. The CDR3 extends over 14 amino acids. CDR3 amino acids: CASSKDKGNQPQHF. The CDR3 nucleotides are TGTGCCAGCAGCAAGGACAAGGGTAATCAGCCCCAGCATTTT.

The chain is built from TRBV12-3 or TRBV12-4 and TRBJ2-2; D ambiguous. The V gene lost 1 base and the J gene lost 2 bases, with 8 bases spanning the gap. The CDR3 is 15 residues long. The CDR3 region is CASSLVRPNTGELFF. The CDR3 DNA is TGTGCCAGCAGTTTAGTCAGGCCTAACACCGGGGAGCTGTTTTTT.

The rearrangement links TRBV4-1 to TRBJ2-1; 8 nucleotides match TRBD2. Per the germline V gene, CDR1 is MGHRA and CDR2 is YSYEKL. This CDR3 has 14 amino acids. Trimming took 4 bases from V and 13 from J; bases not matched to a gene: 12. The CDR3: CASSPKTGGEVQFF. The CDR3 nucleotides are TGCGCCAGCAGCCCAAAGACGGGAGGGGAGGTCCAGTTCTTC.

On this clonotype: Germline is not matched at one junction end, which may reflect a read error. The chain couples TRBV12-3 or TRBV12-4 to TRBJ2-3; the match to TRBD1 covers 7 bases. The length of the CDR3 is 16 residues. The CDR3 bases are TGTGCCAGCAGTCCACCGGACAGGAGGAGCACAGATACGGAGTATTTT. Protein product: CASSPPDRRSTDTEYF.

This sequence joins TRBV5-1 and TRBJ2-5; D is tentatively TRBD1 or TRBD2 (6 bases each). CDR3 length equals 13 residues. Germline CDR1 SGHRS, CDR2 YFSETQ. V lost 5 bases, J lost 5 bases, and 13 bases lay in between. CDR3 DNA: TGCGCCAGCAGGCCGGGGGCCGAGGAGACCCAGTACTTC. Translation: CASRPGAEETQYF.

This clonotype was picked up one time. This chain links TRBV12-3 or TRBV12-4 with TRBJ2-3; 11 bases are shared with TRBD2. The CDR3 is 14 residues long. V lost 8 bases, J lost 4 bases, and 5 bases stayed unmatched. The CDR3 sequence: CASGGLAGADTQYF. CDR3 nucleotides: TGTGCCAGCGGAGGACTAGCGGGCGCAGATACGCAGTATTTT.

The chain links TRBV10-3 to TRBJ2-5, with 9 bases aligning to TRBD2. The CDR3 spans 15 residues. The V gene end was trimmed by 0 bases and the J gene end by 9 bases; junction bases not matched to a gene: 8. Germline values: CDR1 ENHRY, CDR2 SYGVKD. The CDR3 reads CAISESQRGVAAQYF. As DNA, the CDR3 is TGTGCCATCAGTGAGTCGCAGCGGGGGGTAGCGGCCCAGTACTTC.

V and J are TRBV29-1 and TRBJ1-2; the match to TRBD1 covers 7 bases. CDR3 length: 10 amino acids. After removal of 4 bases from V and 12 bases from J, the junction contained 5 bases not matched to a gene. Per germline, CDR1 SQVTM and CDR2 ANQGSEA. The CDR3 DNA is TGCAGCGTTGTAGACAGGGAAAACACCTTC. Protein: CSVVDRENTF.